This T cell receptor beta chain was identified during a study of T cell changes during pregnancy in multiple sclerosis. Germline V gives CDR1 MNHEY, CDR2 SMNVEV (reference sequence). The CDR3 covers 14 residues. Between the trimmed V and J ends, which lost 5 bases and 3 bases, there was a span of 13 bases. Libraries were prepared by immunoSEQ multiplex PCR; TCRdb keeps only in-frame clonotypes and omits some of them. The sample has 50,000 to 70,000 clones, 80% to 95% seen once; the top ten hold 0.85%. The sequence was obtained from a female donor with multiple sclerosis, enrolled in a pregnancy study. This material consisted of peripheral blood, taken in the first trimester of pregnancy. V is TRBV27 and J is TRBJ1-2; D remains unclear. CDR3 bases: TGTGCCAGCAGTCCTCGCGGCCCCTACTATGGCTACACCTTC. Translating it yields CASSPRGPYYGYTF.